The present TCR beta chain was sequenced within a study of T-cell memory formation after mild COVID-19. Overall study results and limits: Among CD4+ contracting clones, most were CM and EM, and CD8+ ones EMRA.

TCRdb ran MiXCR on the 5' RACE reads and lists one entry per CDR3 protein. The sample has over 350,000 distinct CDR3 sequences, 20% to 25% seen once. Comments on this clonotype: The antigen is unknown.

Looked up from germline, CDR1 is LGHDT and CDR2 is YNNKEL (reference sequence). V lost 1 base and J 4 bases, leaving 10 bases between the germline ends. The CDR3 runs 15 residues. The sample was PBMCs or a T cell subset sorted from them (not recorded which). The clonotype was recovered from an adult woman who had mild COVID-19 (a few samples of this study predate the infection). Cell type and time point are not known. The chain uses TRBV3-1 and TRBJ1-4; D call uncertain. The CDR3 DNA follows: TGTGCCAGCAGCCAAGCGCGGGTGCGTAATGAAAAACTGTTTTTT. Protein product: CASSQARVRNEKLFF.